This T cell receptor beta chain comes out of a study of control samples from healthy donors and cancer patients. Using immunoSEQ multiplex PCR, the repertoire was profiled, and TCRdb retains in-frame clones only, with some absent. The sample consists of under 85,000 clones, around 84% of them appearing once. CDR1 is MDHEN, CDR2 SYDVKM, per germline. This CDR3 spans 12 amino acids. V gave up 2 bases and J gave up 14 bases, with 15 bases separating them. This TCR was sampled from a woman in her forties or fifties with lung cancer. V and J are TRBV28 and TRBJ1-2, with a possible D match to TRBD1 (5 bases). Sequencing was performed on PBMCs. CDR3 sequence: CASSLAIREVTF. As DNA, the CDR3 is TGTGCCAGCAGTTTAGCTATCAGGGAAGTTACCTTC.